Below are 23 T cell receptor beta chains sequenced from a single sample in a study of shared clonotypes between healthy human individuals. As defined, naive CD8 cells were CD45RO-negative and positively selected for CCR7, with terminally differentiated effector memory CD45RA+ cells excluded. The assay was immunoSEQ multiplex PCR, and TCRdb's table has in-frame clones only and misses some. Here the sample spans some 2 million clones, about 95% being singletons. The sequenced material came from naive CD8+ T cells sorted from blood. All receptors come from a man aged 18 to 30 in good health.

The chain joins TRBV9 to TRBJ2-1; 7 bases agree with TRBD1. The junction had 7 bases not matched to a gene; V was cut back by 3 bases and J by 13 bases. Germline loops: CDR1 SGDLS, CDR2 YYNGEE. The CDR3 is 12 amino acids. The CDR3 DNA reads as TGTGCCAGCAGCGCCACAGACAGGGATCAGTTCTTC. It is translated as CASSATDRDQFF.

V and J are TRBV25-1 and TRBJ2-3; D unclear. Trimming took 6 bases from V and 2 from J, leaving 12 bases between them. Germline-derived CDR1 and CDR2 are MGHDK and SYGVNS. There are 14 residues in the CDR3. CDR3 loop: CASSDQSNTDTQYF. CDR3 nucleotides: TGTGCCAGCAGCGACCAGTCTAACACAGATACGCAGTATTTT. Full variable domain (rest looked up from reference TRBV25-1 and TRBJ2-3): EADIYQTPRYLVIGTGKKITLECSQTMGHDKMYWYQQDPGMELHLIHYSYGVNSTEKGDLSSESTVSRIRTEHFPLTLESARPSHTSQYLCASSDQSNTDTQYFGPGTRLTVL.

The V gene is TRBV25-1, the J gene TRBJ2-1; TRBD2 aligns across 7 bases. The V and J ends lost 2 bases and 10 bases, in that order; junction bases with no gene match: 11. This CDR3 has 15 residues. The V gene's germline CDR1 is MGHDK and CDR2 SYGVNS. The CDR3 bases are TGTGCCAGCAGTGAACGGGGGGAGGGAGGGCCCGAGCAGTTCTTC. Its translation is CASSERGEGGPEQFF.

CDR3 sequence: CASSYSNRDEQYF. The CDR3 DNA is TGTGCCAGCAGTTACTCGAACAGGGACGAGCAGTACTTC. The V and J genes are TRBV6-5 and TRBJ2-7, with D maybe TRBD1 (6 bases). The length of the CDR3 is 13 residues. The germline V gene has CDR1 MNHEY and CDR2 SVGAGI. The ends were cut back, 0 bases at V and 5 bases at J, with 8 bases in the middle.

The rearrangement links TRBV7-9 to TRBJ2-2; a weak D match, TRBD2 (6 bases). Trimming cost V 5 bases and J 3 bases, with 13 bases left between them. There are 15 residues in the CDR3. Per germline, CDR1 SEHNR and CDR2 FQNEAQ (reference sequence). As DNA, the CDR3 is TGTGCCAGCAGCCCTCCGGGAGCCGACACCGGGGAGCTGTTTTTT. It encodes CASSPPGADTGELFF.

A word on this clone: Other DNA sequences from this sample encode an identical CDR3 as well. The chain employs TRBV6-5 and TRBJ1-1; a possible D gene is TRBD1 (6 bases). Trimming took off 2 bases at V and 4 bases at J, with 8 bases between the two ends. The CDR3 spans 13 residues. The germline V gene encodes CDR1 MNHEY and CDR2 SVGAGI. DNA for the CDR3: TGTGCCAGCAGTTACGGAGGGGGCACTGAAGCTTTCTTT. Its protein is CASSYGGGTEAFF.

The J gene is TRBJ1-5, the V gene TRBV30; D ambiguous. CDR1 and CDR2 from the germline V gene are GTSNPN and SVGIG (reference sequence). The CDR3 extends over 14 amino acids. This CDR3 reads CAVGTENSNQPQHF. In DNA, the CDR3 is TGTGCGGTGGGCACGGAGAATAGCAATCAGCCCCAGCATTTT.

CDR3 DNA: TGTGCCAGCCACGGAGGGGGAATTGGCTACACCTTC. The encoded protein is CASHGGGIGYTF. The V gene is TRBV6-5, the J gene TRBJ1-2; a weak D match, TRBD1 (6 bases). The CDR3 contains 12 residues. Germline-derived CDR1 and CDR2 are MNHEY and SVGAGI. V was cut by 8 bases and J by 7 bases, with 14 bases left in between.

J is TRBJ2-3 and V is TRBV19; 7 positions match TRBD1. The J segment lost 5 bases and the V segment lost 5 bases, leaving 13 bases of the junction unmatched. Germline loops: CDR1 LNHDA, CDR2 SQIVND (reference sequence). This CDR3 spans 16 amino acids. The chain's CDR3 is CASSDPVDRAIDTQYF. The DNA for the CDR3 is TGTGCCAGTAGTGACCCCGTTGACAGGGCAATAGATACGCAGTATTTT.

The chain recombines TRBV9 with TRBJ2-3; TRBD2 matches 14 bases. The V gene end was trimmed by 3 bases and the J gene end by 2 bases; junction bases not matched to a gene: 5. From germline, CDR1 is SGDLS and CDR2 YYNGEE. The CDR3 contains 17 residues. The CDR3 reads CASSARGLAGVTDTQYF. Written as DNA, the CDR3 is TGTGCCAGCAGCGCCCGGGGACTAGCGGGAGTCACAGATACGCAGTATTTT. Filled out from reference TRBV9 and TRBJ2-3, the complete variable domain reads DSGVTQTPKHLITATGQRVTLRCSPRSGDLSVYWYQQSLDQGLQFLIQYYNGEERAKGNILERFSAQQFPDLHSELNLSSLELGDSALYFCASSARGLAGVTDTQYFGPGTRLTVL.

The rearrangement links TRBV5-6 to TRBJ2-3; D unclear. The CDR3 is 14 residues long. Germline loops: CDR1 SGHDT, CDR2 YYEEEE. V was clipped by 0 bases and J by 1 base, with 6 bases between them. Here the CDR3 DNA reads TGTGCCAGCAGCTTGGGGGTGGGCACAGATACGCAGTATTTT. Protein sequence: CASSLGVGTDTQYF.

The rearrangement joins TRBV13 to TRBJ2-7; TRBD1 matches 8 bases. This CDR3 has 14 residues. CDR1 is PRHDT, CDR2 FYEKMQ, per germline (reference sequence). V dropped 0 bases and J dropped 5; count of bases not matched to a gene: 3. In DNA, the CDR3 is TGTGCCAGCAGCTTAGGGACAGGGGTACACGAGCAGTACTTC. Protein product: CASSLGTGVHEQYF. Based on the CDR3 plus reference TRBV13 and TRBJ2-7, the full variable domain is AAGVIQSPRHLIKEKRETATLKCYPIPRHDTVYWYQQGPGQDPQFLISFYEKMQSDKGSIPDRFSAQQFSDYHSELNMSSLELGDSALYFCASSLGTGVHEQYFGPGTRLTVT.

The chain uses TRBV6-5 and TRBJ1-2; D uncertain. From germline, CDR1 is MNHEY and CDR2 SVGAGI. This CDR3 comprises 15 residues. Deletions cut 3 bases from V and 4 bases from J, with 15 bases between. The CDR3 DNA is TGTGCCAGCAGTTATGGGGAGGGCCTGCGCTATGGCTACACCTTC. Translation: CASSYGEGLRYGYTF.

The chain recombines TRBV4-1 with TRBJ1-4; D gene unclear. This CDR3 comprises 16 residues. Germline V gives CDR1 MGHRA, CDR2 YSYEKL. V was pared by 3 bases and J by 0 bases, with 11 bases between. The CDR3, as DNA: TGCGCCAGCAGCCATTCTTCAGCTGCAACTAATGAAAAACTGTTTTTT. This encodes CASSHSSAATNEKLFF.

The rearrangement joins TRBV5-6 to TRBJ2-7; tentative D call: TRBD1 (6 bases). The V end was cut by 4 bases, the J end by 3 bases, with 14 bases between. This CDR3 spans 14 amino acids. Looked up from germline, CDR1 is SGHDT and CDR2 is YYEEEE. The CDR3 DNA reads TGTGCCAGCAGCCCTGGGACATCCATCTACGAGCAGTACTTC. This gives the protein CASSPGTSIYEQYF.

The V call is TRBV27, the J call TRBJ2-2; D unresolved. This CDR3 is 18 amino acids long. The V gene's germline CDR1 is MNHEY and CDR2 SMNVEV (reference sequence). V was pared by 6 bases and J by 7 bases, with 27 bases between. The DNA of the CDR3 is TGTGCCAGCAGGCCACTTACAGAGACTTTTGCTGGTGGCGGGGAGCTGTTTTTT. As protein: CASRPLTETFAGGGELFF.

V gene TRBV10-1 combines with J gene TRBJ1-1; 12 bases fit TRBD1. CDR1 and CDR2 from the germline V gene are WNHNN and SYGVQD (reference sequence). This CDR3 spans 16 amino acids. V was clipped by 4 bases and J by 0 bases; unmatched bases: 3. The CDR3 nucleotides read TGCGCCAGCAGTGTCGGGACAGGGGGCATGAACACTGAAGCTTTCTTT. This codes for CASSVGTGGMNTEAFF.

The genes are TRBV7-8 and TRBJ2-7; the D is unclear. V lost 3 bases and J 0 bases, leaving 9 bases between the germline ends. The CDR3 consists of 14 residues. CDR1 is SGHVS and CDR2 is FQNEAQ in the germline V gene. CDR3 residues: CASSFATGSYEQYF. In DNA, the CDR3 is TGTGCCAGCAGCTTCGCCACCGGCTCCTACGAGCAGTACTTC.

In DNA form, the CDR3 reads TGTGCCAGCAGTTACTCGAATTCCGGAGGAGAGCAGTTCTTC. Translated, it gives CASSYSNSGGEQFF. The V and J genes are TRBV6-5 and TRBJ2-1, with D perhaps TRBD2 (5 bases). The germline gives CDR1 MNHEY, CDR2 SVGAGI. Trimming took 0 bases from V and 10 from J, leaving 13 bases between them. This CDR3 comprises 14 residues.

This chain joins TRBV6-5 and TRBJ2-1, with D possibly TRBD2 on 5 matching bases. Germline loops: CDR1 MNHEY, CDR2 SVGAGI. Trimming removed 4 bases at V and 0 bases at J, with 10 bases between. The CDR3 is 15 amino acids. CDR3 coding DNA: TGTGCCAGCAGTTCCGACGGGATCTCCTACAATGAGCAGTTCTTC. It codes for CASSSDGISYNEQFF.

The rearrangement uses TRBV19 and TRBJ2-3, with 8 nucleotides matching TRBD1. The CDR3 consists of 16 residues. The V segment lost 6 bases and the J segment 4 bases; nucleotides outside the gene matches: 12. Germline CDR1 LNHDA, CDR2 SQIVND (reference sequence). DNA of the CDR3: TGTGCCAGTAGGTCCCTTCGACAGGGGAGCTCAGATACGCAGTATTTT. Amino acid sequence: CASRSLRQGSSDTQYF.

This rearrangement joins TRBV5-8 to TRBJ2-7, with 12 bases identical to TRBD2. CDR1 is SGHTS, CDR2 YDEGEE, per germline. This CDR3 region has 15 residues. The trim removed 3 bases at V and 5 bases at J, leaving 6 bases unmatched. The DNA of the CDR3 is TGTGCCAGCAGCTGGATGAGACTAGCGGGAGACGAGCAGTACTTC. Protein sequence: CASSWMRLAGDEQYF.

This clone was seen once. The chain employs TRBV7-9 and TRBJ2-2; either TRBD1 or TRBD2 may supply D (6 bases each). Trimming removed 2 bases at V and 2 bases at J, with 15 bases between. The CDR3 consists of 17 residues. Germline V gene data show CDR1 as SEHNR and CDR2 as FQNEAQ (reference sequence). CDR3 coding DNA: TGTGCCAGCAGCTTACCACCGGAGGGGACAAACACCGGGGAGCTGTTTTTT. Encoded protein: CASSLPPEGTNTGELFF.